The 8 T cell receptor beta chains reported below all come from one sample, sequenced in a study of human T cells and chemical hapten exposure. The library put unique molecular identifiers onto individual cDNA molecules. Using its own MiXCR run on the reads, TCRdb lists one record per CDR3 protein. Here the sample spans more than 100,000 distinct CDR3 sequences, over 7.5% being singletons. From whole blood left unfractionated, total RNA was extracted. The specimen was whole blood. These receptors came from a human donor in good health. Some clones in this sample may be carry-over from other donors' samples.

This clonotype was counted a few times. CDR3 sequence: CASSQITGAPYEQYF. CDR3 sequence (DNA): TGCGCCAGCAGCCAGATTACAGGGGCCCCCTACGAGCAGTACTTC. The chain is built from TRBV4-3 and TRBJ2-7, with 7 positions matching TRBD1. After removal of 3 bases from V and 2 bases from J, the junction contained 7 bases not matched to a gene. Germline CDR1 reads LGHNA; CDR2 reads YSLEER. CDR3 length: 15 residues.

This clonotype has a handful of counts. The rearrangement links TRBV27 to TRBJ1-2; TRBD1 is a possible D gene (6 bases). Trimming removed 5 bases from V and 4 bases from J, with 11 bases in between. Germline CDR1 is MNHEY and CDR2 is SMNVEV (reference sequence). The CDR3 has 13 amino acids. The CDR3 protein is CASSAGVVYGYTF. For the CDR3, the DNA is TGTGCCAGCAGTGCAGGGGTAGTCTATGGCTACACCTTC.

This clonotype was detected ten times or more. CDR3 loop: CASSRDQTQYF. In nucleotides, the CDR3 is TGCGCCAGCAGTAGGGATCAGACCCAGTACTTC. V usage is TRBV10-2 and J usage is TRBJ2-5; D not certain. This CDR3 is 11 amino acids long. V gave up 5 bases and J gave up 6 bases, with 7 bases separating them. The germline V gene encodes CDR1 WSHSY and CDR2 SAAADI.

This clonotype was picked up many times. The V call is TRBV12-3 or TRBV12-4, the J call TRBJ1-1; 9 nucleotides align to TRBD1. V was pared by 5 bases and J by 1 base, with 2 bases of the junction left unmatched. The CDR3 has 14 residues. CDR3 sequence reads: CASSLGQGNTEAFF. CDR3 in DNA: TGTGCCAGCAGTCTGGGACAGGGGAACACTGAAGCTTTCTTT.

This clonotype was seen more than once but under ten times. The genes are TRBV20-1 and TRBJ2-1, with 8 nucleotides matching TRBD2. CDR3 size: 16 residues. Trimming cost V 0 bases and J 4 bases; bases outside gene matches: 8. Germline CDR1 DFQATT, CDR2 SNEGSKA (reference sequence). This chain's CDR3 is CSARDGITSGYNEQFF. Written as DNA, the CDR3 is TGCAGTGCTAGAGATGGAATTACTAGCGGTTACAATGAGCAGTTCTTC.

This clonotype was observed at least ten times. J is TRBJ1-2 and V is TRBV30; perhaps TRBD1 as D (5 bases). The V end was cut by 2 bases, the J end by 0 bases, with 10 bases between. There are 14 residues in the CDR3. Germline CDR1 and CDR2: GTSNPN and SVGIG (reference sequence). This CDR3 is CAWSSGRTNYGYTF. DNA for the CDR3: TGTGCCTGGAGTTCGGGGCGGACTAACTATGGCTACACCTTC.

This clonotype was detected many times. This chain uses TRBV5-1 with TRBJ2-2; D might be TRBD2 (5 bases). The CDR3 has 15 residues. The germline V gene encodes CDR1 SGHRS and CDR2 YFSETQ. V lost 6 bases, J lost 5 bases, and 17 bases lay in between. This CDR3 is CASNPTGSGTGELFF. CDR3 coding DNA: TGCGCCAGCAACCCGACGGGGTCGGGGACCGGGGAGCTGTTTTTT. Full variable domain (rest looked up from reference TRBV5-1 and TRBJ2-2): KAGVTQTPRYLIKTRGQQVTLSCSPISGHRSVSWYQQTPGQGLQFLFEYFSETQRNKGNFPGRFSGRQFSNSRSEMNVSTLELGDSALYLCASNPTGSGTGELFFGEGSRLTVL.

The rearrangement uses TRBV7-9 and TRBJ1-2; tentative D call: TRBD1 (6 bases). The V and J ends lost 8 bases and 4 bases respectively, with 17 bases between them. The CDR3 has 14 residues. CDR1 is SEHNR and CDR2 is FQNEAQ in the germline V gene (reference sequence). The CDR3 coding sequence is TGTGCCAGCTATACACAGGGTGAGAGCTATGGCTACACCTTC. It yields the protein CASYTQGESYGYTF. Together with reference TRBV7-9 and TRBJ1-2, the CDR3 gives the full variable domain: DTGVSQNPRHKITKRGQNVTFRCDPISEHNRLYWYRQTLGQGPEFLTYFQNEAQLEKSRLLSDRFSAERPKGSFSTLEIQRTEQGDSAMYLCASYTQGESYGYTFGSGTRLTVV.